These 16 T cell receptor beta chains share one sample of origin, sequenced in a study of spatial heterogeneity in lung cancer (dated by TCRdb to about 2019). Library method: 5' RACE. Instrument used: NextSeq 500. The raw public data were reprocessed by TCRdb itself: fastp quality trimming at Q25, MiXCR clonotype calling, in-frame beta chains only. Each entry is one CDR3 protein sequence, shown with its most common DNA and genes. The sample table holds about 52,000 distinct CDR3 sequences, of which roughly 7% were seen once. The ten largest clones add up to 35% to 45% of the sample. The sample's time point label, in plain terms: blood at routine non-recurrence follow-up after resection. TCR sequencing used whole RNA extracted from tumor and nontumor lung tissue, or from cryopreserved PBMC samples, without cell sorting. Sequenced material: PBMCs, taken at follow-up. Receptor source: a female donor with early-stage non-small cell lung cancer.

The table lists this clonotype with many counts. This chain's CDR3 is CATTQADFGEQFF. The CDR3 coding sequence is TGTGCCACGACGCAGGCGGATTTCGGTGAGCAGTTCTTC. The chain carries TRBV24-1 and TRBJ2-1; D gene ambiguous. Germline V gene data show CDR1 as KGHDR and CDR2 as SFDVKD. The CDR3 sequence is 13 residues long. The germline V and J ends were trimmed by 10 bases and 9 bases, with 18 bases remaining between them.

CDR3 loop: CASTPTPQIMNTEAFF. Here the CDR3 DNA reads TGTGCCAGCACCCCCACCCCACAGATCATGAACACTGAAGCTTTCTTT. The chain joins TRBV7-2 to TRBJ1-1; D unclear. Germline V gives CDR1 SGHTA, CDR2 FQGNSA. The CDR3 runs 16 residues. The ends were cut back, 7 bases at V and 0 bases at J, with 18 bases in the middle.

The DNA for the CDR3 is TGTGCCAGCGGTGTGATGGGTTTAGCCAAAAACATTCAGTACTTC. Encoded protein: CASGVMGLAKNIQYF. The chain joins TRBV5-5 to TRBJ2-4; D gene unclear. V was pared by 7 bases and J by 0 bases, with 14 bases between. The CDR3 is made up of 15 amino acids. From germline, CDR1 is SGHKS and CDR2 YYEKEE (reference sequence).

The genes are TRBV5-1 and TRBJ2-1, with TRBD1 matching over 7 bases. CDR3 size: 14 residues. Trimming at V came to 2 bases and at J to 7 bases, leaving 6 bases not matched to a gene. CDR1 and CDR2 from the germline V gene are SGHRS and YFSETQ. The DNA of the CDR3 is TGCGCCAGCAGCTTACAGGGGAGATTAAATGAGCAGTTCTTC. As protein: CASSLQGRLNEQFF.

This clonotype was counted between two and nine times. This chain connects TRBV6-5 to TRBJ1-5; 10 nucleotides line up with TRBD1. V was pared by 6 bases and J by 9 bases, with 8 bases of the junction left unmatched. Germline CDR1 and CDR2: MNHEY and SVGAGI. The CDR3 loop spans 14 amino acids. CDR3 in amino acids: CASRPDRGLGPQHF. In DNA, the CDR3 is TGTGCCAGCAGACCCGACAGGGGGCTTGGGCCCCAGCATTTT.

This clonotype was counted ten times or more. The DNA of the CDR3 is TGTGCCAGCAGTTTCCACCTGGCAGTGCTCTCCTCCTACGAGCAGTACTTC. Translation: CASSFHLAVLSSYEQYF. The rearrangement links TRBV28 to TRBJ2-7; the D is unclear. The germline CDR1 and CDR2 sequences are MDHEN and SYDVKM. CDR3 size: 17 residues. V shed 3 bases and J shed 0 bases, with 18 bases lying between them.

In its sample, this clonotype was seen many times. This chain connects TRBV6-5 to TRBJ1-4, with no clear D. This CDR3 is 15 amino acids long. The V end was cut by 5 bases, the J end by 0 bases, with 10 bases between. Per germline, CDR1 MNHEY and CDR2 SVGAGI. In DNA, the CDR3 is TGTGCCAGCAGTAAAACAGTTGCAACTAATGAAAAACTGTTTTTT. Translation: CASSKTVATNEKLFF.

A few counts support this clonotype. The rearrangement links TRBV5-1 to TRBJ2-3; D gene unclear. Germline CDR1 reads SGHRS; CDR2 reads YFSETQ. V was cut by 3 bases and J by 3 bases, with 8 bases left in between. The CDR3 contains 13 residues. The CDR3 DNA is TGCGCCAGCAGCTCCGGGCCGACAGATACGCAGTATTTT. Its protein product is CASSSGPTDTQYF.

This clonotype was observed a handful of times. The V gene is TRBV15, the J gene TRBJ2-7, with TRBD2 identical over 10 bases. CDR3 length equals 17 residues. Germline V gene sequence: CDR1 LNHNV, CDR2 YYDKDF (reference sequence). Trimming cost V 5 bases and J 0 bases; bases outside gene matches: 10. The CDR3 here is CATSGYPSGGYSYEQYF. DNA for the CDR3: TGTGCCACCAGCGGGTATCCTAGCGGGGGCTACTCCTACGAGCAGTACTTC.

This clonotype came up many times. CDR3 in DNA: TGTGCCAGCAGTTTAGGGCCAAGGGGTCACAATGAGCAGTTCTTC. It is translated as CASSLGPRGHNEQFF. The chain has TRBV12-3 or TRBV12-4 and TRBJ2-1; D might be TRBD1 (5 bases). Deletions cut 1 base from V and 5 bases from J, with 12 bases between. The CDR3 consists of 15 residues.

This clonotype was found many times. The chain links TRBV10-3 to TRBJ2-5; the D gene is possibly TRBD1 (5 bases). V lost 10 bases and J 2 bases, leaving 14 bases between the germline ends. Looked up from germline, CDR1 is ENHRY and CDR2 is SYGVKD. The CDR3 is 13 residues long. CDR3 bases: TGTGCCAGTACTGGACAACCACAAGAGACCCAGTACTTC. Its protein product is CASTGQPQETQYF.

This clonotype has more than one count but fewer than ten. V usage is TRBV2 and J usage is TRBJ2-7; no definite D call. Trimming removed 2 bases at V and 4 bases at J, with 6 bases between. The CDR3 spans 12 residues. Looked up from germline, CDR1 is SNHLY and CDR2 is FYNNEI. The CDR3 bases are TGTGCCAGCAGTGAAAGGGTTTACGAGCAGTACTTC. Its protein is CASSERVYEQYF.

This clonotype was picked up many times. The chain is built from TRBV5-1 and TRBJ2-3; D assignment may be TRBD1 or TRBD2 (5 bases each). Germline assignment: CDR1 SGHRS and CDR2 YFSETQ. The length of the CDR3 is 14 residues. Trimming pared 4 bases from V and 5 bases from J, leaving 14 bases between. The CDR3 nucleotides are TGCGCCAGCAGCCCCGGGGCTCGGGGAGATACGCAGTATTTT. It translates to CASSPGARGDTQYF.

This clonotype was seen many times. V is TRBV7-9 and J is TRBJ2-2; D ambiguous. Germline CDR1 is SEHNR and CDR2 is FQNEAQ (reference sequence). Trimming stripped 6 bases from V and 6 bases from J, with 20 bases between. The CDR3 contains 16 residues. CDR3 loop: CASRIPGRHEPGELFF. As DNA, the CDR3 is TGTGCCAGCAGGATACCGGGCCGTCATGAGCCCGGGGAGCTGTTTTTT.

There are many counts of this clonotype. The J gene is TRBJ2-1, the V gene TRBV20-1; 11 nucleotides line up with TRBD2. V trimming: 1 base; J trimming: 6 bases; junction bases outside the gene matches: 5. CDR3 length equals 15 residues. Germline-derived CDR1 and CDR2 are DFQATT and SNEGSKA (reference sequence). In DNA form, the CDR3 reads TGCAGTGCTAGAGCGACTAGCGGGGTCCCCAATGAGCAGTTCTTC. Protein: CSARATSGVPNEQFF.

This sequence joins TRBV15 and TRBJ2-3; D ambiguous. CDR1 is LNHNV and CDR2 is YYDKDF in the germline V gene (reference sequence). The CDR3 is 14 amino acids. Trimming removed 1 base from V and 5 bases from J, with 10 bases in between. The CDR3 reads CATSRAALVDTQYF. CDR3 sequence (DNA): TGTGCCACCAGCAGAGCGGCCCTAGTAGATACGCAGTATTTT.